The 11 T cell receptor beta chains given below trace back to one sample, sequenced in a study of Graves' ophthalmopathy and Graves' hyperthyroidism. Transcripts of RNA were the source for amplifying TCR beta CDR3 regions. The workflow started with a first-round RT-PCR run with HTBI primers and then moved on to a second-round multiplex PCR. TCRdb fed the multiplex PCR reads into MiXCR, producing one record per CDR3 protein. The data show hundreds of thousands of distinct CDR3 sequences, with roughly two fifths seen just once and 3.3% held by the top ten. Source material: peripheral blood. The receptors come from an adult man with Graves' ophthalmopathy.

The V and J genes are TRBV2 and TRBJ1-2; D might be TRBD1 (6 bases). Germline CDR1 is SNHLY and CDR2 is FYNNEI. Trimming took 8 bases from V and 4 from J, leaving 17 bases between them. The CDR3 contains 14 residues. The CDR3 sequence: CASLEQGNPYGYTF. The CDR3 coding sequence is TGTGCCAGCTTAGAACAGGGAAACCCCTATGGCTACACCTTC.

This clonotype was picked up a small number of times. This chain uses TRBV6-6 with TRBJ2-7; 8 bases are shared with TRBD1. V lost 7 bases to trimming and J lost 3 bases; unmatched junction nucleotides: 5. There are 13 residues in the CDR3. The germline CDR1 and CDR2 sequences are MNHNY and SVGAGI (reference sequence). Here the CDR3 DNA reads TGTGCCAGCAAGGACAGGGAGGTCTACGAGCAGTACTTC. Protein sequence: CASKDREVYEQYF.

This clonotype was seen many times. This rearrangement joins TRBV12-3 or TRBV12-4 to TRBJ1-2; D perhaps matches TRBD1 (5 bases). There are 17 residues in the CDR3. Trimming shortened V by 6 bases and J by 5 bases, and 25 bases separated the two germline ends. CDR3 DNA sequence: TGTGCCAGCAGCGGCGTGTTTACAGGCAGAGGAACTTATGGCTACACCTTC. Translated: CASSGVFTGRGTYGYTF.

The chain couples TRBV11-2 to TRBJ2-2; 8 nucleotides agree with TRBD1. This CDR3 contains 16 residues. With 3 bases clipped from V and 4 bases from J, the junction kept 7 bases outside the gene matches. Germline V gives CDR1 SGHAT, CDR2 FQNNGV. The CDR3 here is CASSFTRDRSTGELFF. The CDR3 nucleotides read TGTGCCAGCAGCTTTACCCGGGACAGGAGCACCGGGGAGCTGTTTTTT.

The chain joins TRBV19 to TRBJ1-3, with a tentative D call TRBD1 (6 bases). The CDR3 contains 15 residues. Germline lookup yields CDR1 LNHDA and CDR2 SQIVND (reference sequence). V shed 5 bases and J shed 4 bases, with 15 bases lying between them. The CDR3 nucleotides read TGTGCCAGTAGTCCTCCCGCAGGGGCCGGAAACACCATATATTTT. Its protein is CASSPPAGAGNTIYF.

With respect to this clonotype: Just one base apart from a much larger clone, this may be a read error. The J gene is TRBJ2-7, the V gene TRBV7-6; D might be TRBD2 (5 bases). The CDR3 extends over 14 amino acids. From germline, CDR1 is SGHVS and CDR2 FNYEAQ. The CDR3 nucleotides read TGTTCCAGCAGCTTGGCAGGACTTTCCTACGAGCAGTACTTC. This gives the protein CSSSLAGLSYEQYF.

This clonotype was seen more than once but under ten times. The chain joins TRBV20-1 to TRBJ2-3; 7 positions match TRBD1. This CDR3 spans 14 amino acids. V gave up 3 bases and J gave up 4 bases; unmatched junction bases: 7. Germline-derived CDR1 and CDR2 are DFQATT and SNEGSKA (reference sequence). The CDR3: CSARTGMDPDTQYF. The CDR3 DNA reads TGCAGTGCTAGGACAGGGATGGATCCAGATACGCAGTATTTT.

Only a few counts were recorded for this clonotype. The chain links TRBV10-3 to TRBJ2-7, with 7 bases aligning to TRBD1. The V gene's germline CDR1 is ENHRY and CDR2 SYGVKD. J lost 5 bases, V lost 10 bases, and 11 bases had no gene match. The length of the CDR3 is 13 residues. CDR3: CASSRQGRNEQYF. CDR3 coding DNA: TGTGCCAGCAGCCGACAGGGTCGGAACGAGCAGTACTTC.

This chain links TRBV24-1 with TRBJ1-6, with D possibly being TRBD1 (5 bases). CDR3 size: 14 residues. The V and J ends lost 3 bases and 8 bases respectively, with 10 bases between them. From germline, CDR1 is KGHDR and CDR2 SFDVKD. CDR3 bases: TGTGCCACCAGTGATAAAACAGGACATTCACCCCTCCACTTT. Protein product: CATSDKTGHSPLHF.

This clonotype was found once. A read error is possible here, since a much larger clone lies one base away. V gene TRBV5-1 combines with J gene TRBJ1-2, with 7 positions matching TRBD1. The CDR3 extends over 15 amino acids. Germline V CDR1 and CDR2: SGHRS, YFSETQ. As DNA, the CDR3 is TGCGCCAGCAGCGTCGGGACAGCTTTAGGCTATGGCGACACCTTC. Translation: CASSVGTALGYGDTF.

The rearrangement links TRBV29-1 to TRBJ2-5, with D possibly matching TRBD2 (6 bases). V was trimmed by 3 bases and J by 9 bases, leaving 17 bases between them. Germline CDR1 SQVTM, CDR2 ANQGSEA. The CDR3 totals 13 residues. CDR3 in amino acids: CSVDVGGNQPQYF. The CDR3 nucleotides read TGCAGCGTTGATGTCGGGGGTAATCAGCCCCAGTACTTC.